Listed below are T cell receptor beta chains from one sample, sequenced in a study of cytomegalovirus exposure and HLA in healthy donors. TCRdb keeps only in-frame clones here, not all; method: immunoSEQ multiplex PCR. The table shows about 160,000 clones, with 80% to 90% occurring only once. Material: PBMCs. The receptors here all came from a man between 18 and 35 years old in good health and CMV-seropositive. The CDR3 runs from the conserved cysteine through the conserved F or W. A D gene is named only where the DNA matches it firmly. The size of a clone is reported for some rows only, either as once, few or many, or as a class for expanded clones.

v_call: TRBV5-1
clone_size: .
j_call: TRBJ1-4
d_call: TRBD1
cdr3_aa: CASSETGTANEKLFF
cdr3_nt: TGCGCCAGCAGCGAGACCGGGACAGCTAATGAAAAACTGTTTTTT

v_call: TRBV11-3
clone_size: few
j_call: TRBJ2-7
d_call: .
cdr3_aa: CASSMRRSEQYF
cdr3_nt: TGTGCCAGCAGCATGAGGCGATCCGAGCAGTACTTC

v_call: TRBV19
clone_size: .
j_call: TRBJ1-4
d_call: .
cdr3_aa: CASRDSGTTNEKLFF
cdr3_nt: TGTGCCAGTAGGGACTCCGGGACTACTAATGAAAAACTGTTTTTT

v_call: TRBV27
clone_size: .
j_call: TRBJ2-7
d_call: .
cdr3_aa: CASSLSTGTYEQYF
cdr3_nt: TGTGCCAGCAGTTTATCGACCGGGACCTACGAGCAGTACTTC

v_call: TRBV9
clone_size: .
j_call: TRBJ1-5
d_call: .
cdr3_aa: CASSVAGGYHQPQHF
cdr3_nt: TGTGCCAGCAGCGTAGCTGGAGGGTACCATCAGCCCCAGCATTTT

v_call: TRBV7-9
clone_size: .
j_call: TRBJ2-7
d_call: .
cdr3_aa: CASQPDREVSEQYF
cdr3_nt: TGTGCCAGCCAACCAGACAGGGAGGTGAGCGAGCAGTACTTC

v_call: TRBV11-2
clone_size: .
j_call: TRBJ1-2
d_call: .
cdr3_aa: CASSLDSVTNYGYTF
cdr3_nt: TGTGCCAGCAGCTTGGACAGTGTGACTAACTATGGCTACACCTTC

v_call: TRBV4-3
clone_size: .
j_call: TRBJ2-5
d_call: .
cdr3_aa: CASSQVWAASALKETQYF
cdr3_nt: TGCGCCAGCAGCCAAGTCTGGGCCGCTAGCGCTCTAAAAGAGACCCAGTACTTC

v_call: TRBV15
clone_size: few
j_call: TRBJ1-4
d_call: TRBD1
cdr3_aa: CATSRRGRDEKLFF
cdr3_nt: TGTGCCACCAGCAGAAGGGGGCGCGATGAAAAACTGTTTTTT

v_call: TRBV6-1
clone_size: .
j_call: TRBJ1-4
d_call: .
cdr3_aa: CASSEGGSNEKLFF
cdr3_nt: TGTGCCAGCAGTGAAGGGGGCTCTAATGAAAAACTGTTTTTT

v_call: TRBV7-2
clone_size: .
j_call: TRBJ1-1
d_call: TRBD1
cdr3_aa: CASSRDRTGPEAFF
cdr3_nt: TGTGCCAGCAGCCGAGACCGGACAGGGCCAGAAGCTTTCTTT

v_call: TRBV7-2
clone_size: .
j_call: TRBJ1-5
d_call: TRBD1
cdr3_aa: CASSLADRSNQPQHF
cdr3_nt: TGTGCCAGCAGCTTAGCGGACAGGAGCAATCAGCCCCAGCATTTT

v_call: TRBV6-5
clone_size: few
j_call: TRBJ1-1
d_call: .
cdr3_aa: CASRRQPYTEAFF
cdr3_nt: TGTGCCAGCAGACGACAGCCTTACACTGAAGCTTTCTTT

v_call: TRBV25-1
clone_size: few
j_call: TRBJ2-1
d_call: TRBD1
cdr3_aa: CASPKSGTVNEQFF
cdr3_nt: TGTGCCAGCCCGAAATCCGGGACAGTAAATGAGCAGTTCTTC

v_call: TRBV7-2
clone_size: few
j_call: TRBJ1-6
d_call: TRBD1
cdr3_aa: CASSLRQGGFSYNSPLHF
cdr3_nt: TGTGCCAGCAGCTTAAGACAGGGCGGGTTTTCCTATAATTCACCCCTCCACTTT

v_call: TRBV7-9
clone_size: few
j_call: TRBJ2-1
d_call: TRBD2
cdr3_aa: CASSNGLAVYNEQFF
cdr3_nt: TGTGCCAGCAGCAACGGACTAGCAGTTTACAATGAGCAGTTCTTC

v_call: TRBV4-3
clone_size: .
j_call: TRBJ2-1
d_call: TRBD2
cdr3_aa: CASSQDRLAGELIF
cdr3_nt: TGCGCCAGCAGCCAAGATCGGCTAGCGGGGGAGTTAATCTTC

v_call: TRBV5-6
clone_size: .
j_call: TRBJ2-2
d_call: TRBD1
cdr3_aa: CASRVRGQRNTGELFF
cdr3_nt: TGTGCCAGCAGGGTCAGGGGACAGCGGAACACCGGGGAGCTGTTTTTT

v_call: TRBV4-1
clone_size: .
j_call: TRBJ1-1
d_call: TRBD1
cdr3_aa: CASSPGQGGGRTEAFF
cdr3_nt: TGCGCCAGCAGCCCCGGACAGGGAGGGGGAAGGACTGAAGCTTTCTTT

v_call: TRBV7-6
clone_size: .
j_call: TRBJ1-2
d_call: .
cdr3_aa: CASSFEQGRGYTF
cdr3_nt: TGTGCCAGCAGCTTCGAGCAGGGGCGAGGCTACACCTTC

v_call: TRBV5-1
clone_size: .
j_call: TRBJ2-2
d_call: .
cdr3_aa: CASSLVTVNTGELFF
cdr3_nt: TGCGCCAGCAGCTTGGTGACAGTTAACACCGGGGAGCTGTTTTTT

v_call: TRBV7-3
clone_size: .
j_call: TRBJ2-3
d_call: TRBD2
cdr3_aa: CASSALRGGDTQYF
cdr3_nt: TGTGCCAGCAGCGCCCTTCGGGGGGGAGATACGCAGTATTTT

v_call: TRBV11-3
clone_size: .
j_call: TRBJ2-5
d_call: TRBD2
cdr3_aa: CASSSPLAGDAETQYF
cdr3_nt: TGTGCCAGCAGCTCACCGCTAGCGGGGGATGCTGAGACCCAGTACTTC

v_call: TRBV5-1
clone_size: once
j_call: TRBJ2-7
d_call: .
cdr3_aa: CASSLGPDGSDEQYF
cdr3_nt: TGCGCCAGCAGCTTGGGCCCCGACGGGTCCGACGAGCAGTACTTC

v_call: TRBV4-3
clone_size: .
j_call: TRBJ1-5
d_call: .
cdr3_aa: CASSISQGNQPQHF
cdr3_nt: TGCGCCAGCAGCATCTCCCAGGGAAATCAGCCCCAGCATTTT

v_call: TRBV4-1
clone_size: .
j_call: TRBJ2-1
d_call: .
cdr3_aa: CASSLRVGGYNEQFF
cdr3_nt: TGCGCCAGCAGCTTACGGGTGGGGGGCTACAATGAGCAGTTCTTC

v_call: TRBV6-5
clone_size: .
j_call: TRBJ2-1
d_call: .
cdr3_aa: CASSYQAGGSYNEQFF
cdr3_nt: TGTGCCAGCAGTTATCAAGCGGGTGGGTCCTACAATGAGCAGTTCTTC

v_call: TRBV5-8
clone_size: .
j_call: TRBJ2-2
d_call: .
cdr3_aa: CASSPDRTSNTGELFF
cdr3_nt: TGTGCCAGCAGCCCCGACAGGACCTCGAACACCGGGGAGCTGTTTTTT